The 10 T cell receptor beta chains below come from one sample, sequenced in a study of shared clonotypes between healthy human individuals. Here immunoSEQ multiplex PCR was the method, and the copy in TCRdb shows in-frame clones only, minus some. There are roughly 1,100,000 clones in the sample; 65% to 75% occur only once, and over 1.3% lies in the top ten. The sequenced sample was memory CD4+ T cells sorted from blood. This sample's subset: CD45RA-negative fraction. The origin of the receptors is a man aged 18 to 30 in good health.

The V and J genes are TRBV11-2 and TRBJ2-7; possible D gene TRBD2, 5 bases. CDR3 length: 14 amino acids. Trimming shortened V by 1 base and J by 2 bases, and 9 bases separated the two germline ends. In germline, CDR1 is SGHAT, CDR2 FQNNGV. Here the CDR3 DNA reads TGTGCCAGCAGCTTAGTAGCGATAGCCTACGAGCAGTACTTC. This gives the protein CASSLVAIAYEQYF.

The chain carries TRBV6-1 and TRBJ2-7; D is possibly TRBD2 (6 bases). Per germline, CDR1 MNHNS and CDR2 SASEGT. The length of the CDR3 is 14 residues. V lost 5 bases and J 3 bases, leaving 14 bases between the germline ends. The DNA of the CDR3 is TGTGCCAGCAGTCCTTACAACGGGGGCTACGAGCAGTACTTC. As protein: CASSPYNGGYEQYF.

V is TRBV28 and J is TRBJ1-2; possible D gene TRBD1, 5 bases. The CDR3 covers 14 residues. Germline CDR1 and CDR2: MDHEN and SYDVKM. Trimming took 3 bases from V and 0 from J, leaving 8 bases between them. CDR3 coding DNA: TGTGCCAGCAGTTTTCGACAGACTAACTATGGCTACACCTTC. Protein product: CASSFRQTNYGYTF.

CDR3 loop: CASSEGATGAISGNTIYF. DNA for the CDR3: TGCGCCAGCAGTGAGGGGGCGACAGGGGCGATCTCTGGAAACACCATATATTTT. The chain couples TRBV10-2 to TRBJ1-3, with TRBD1 matching 8 bases. Germline assignment: CDR1 WSHSY and CDR2 SAAADI. After removal of 2 bases from V and 0 bases from J, the junction contained 9 bases not matched to a gene. There are 18 residues in the CDR3.

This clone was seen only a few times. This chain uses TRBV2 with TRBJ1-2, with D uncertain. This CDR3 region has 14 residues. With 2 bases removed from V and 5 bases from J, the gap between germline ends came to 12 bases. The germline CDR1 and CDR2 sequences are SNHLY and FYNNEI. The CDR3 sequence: CASSEFSLPYGYTF. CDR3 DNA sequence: TGTGCCAGCAGTGAATTCAGCCTACCTTATGGCTACACCTTC.

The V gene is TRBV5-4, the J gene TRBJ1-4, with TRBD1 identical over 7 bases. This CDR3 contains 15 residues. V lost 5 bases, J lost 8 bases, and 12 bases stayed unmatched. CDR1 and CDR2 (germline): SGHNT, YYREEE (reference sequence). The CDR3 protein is CASSTDRDMTEKLFF. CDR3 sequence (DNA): TGTGCCAGCAGTACCGACAGGGATATGACGGAAAAACTGTTTTTT.

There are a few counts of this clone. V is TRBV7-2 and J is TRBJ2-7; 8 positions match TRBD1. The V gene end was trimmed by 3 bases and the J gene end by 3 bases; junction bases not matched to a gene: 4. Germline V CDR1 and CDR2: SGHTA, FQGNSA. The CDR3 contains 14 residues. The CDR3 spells CASSLDRANYEQYF. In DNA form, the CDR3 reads TGTGCCAGCAGCTTGGACAGGGCGAACTACGAGCAGTACTTC.

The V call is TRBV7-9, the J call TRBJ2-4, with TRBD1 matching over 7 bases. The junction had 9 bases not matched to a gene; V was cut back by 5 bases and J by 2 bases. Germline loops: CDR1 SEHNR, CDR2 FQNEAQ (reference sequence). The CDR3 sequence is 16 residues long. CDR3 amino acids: CASSSATGFTKNIQYF. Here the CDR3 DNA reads TGTGCCAGCAGCAGTGCGACAGGGTTCACCAAAAACATTCAGTACTTC.

This CDR3 is CASSERDWSNEQFF. The CDR3, as DNA: TGTGCCAGCAGTGAACGGGACTGGTCCAATGAGCAGTTCTTC. The chain combines TRBV2 with TRBJ2-1, with a tentative D call TRBD2 (6 bases). CDR3 length: 14 amino acids. V was pared by 2 bases and J by 6 bases, with 11 bases between. CDR1 and CDR2 from the germline V gene are SNHLY and FYNNEI.

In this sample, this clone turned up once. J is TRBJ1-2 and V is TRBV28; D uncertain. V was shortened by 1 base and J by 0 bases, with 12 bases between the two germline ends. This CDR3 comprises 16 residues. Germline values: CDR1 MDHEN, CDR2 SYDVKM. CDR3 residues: CASSLYLSGANYGYTF. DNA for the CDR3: TGTGCCAGCAGTTTATATCTATCGGGTGCTAACTATGGCTACACCTTC.